This TCR beta chain was profiled in a study of T-cell reconstitution after alpha-beta-depleted transplantation in children. Unique molecular identifiers were incorporated into the prepared TCRbeta library. TCRdb re-derived calls from the PCR reads in MiXCR, one entry per CDR3 protein. The sample lists about 370,000 distinct CDR3 sequences, roughly 22% seen once, with 3% to 4% in the top ten. This CDR3 has 14 residues. Trimming took off 3 bases at V and 5 bases at J, with 10 bases between the two ends. CDR1 is LGHNA and CDR2 is YNFKEQ in the germline V gene. The receptor comes from a human donor who donated a stem cell graft to a child with acute myeloid leukemia. The chain links TRBV4-2 to TRBJ2-2; no firm D call. The material was PBMCs from the stem cell graft donor, obtained from the stem cell graft. The CDR3 region has the DNA TGTGCCAGCAGCCAGCCCGGGCCGACCGGGGAGCTGTTTTTT. Its translation: CASSQPGPTGELFF.